This TCR beta chain appears in the sequencing data of a study of blood T cell repertoires in COVID-19. Across the whole study: The United States, Italy and Spain were the sources of the acute and convalescent COVID-19 samples.

Original methodology: Scientists estimated how many nucleated cells there were by amplifying reference gene primers. Profiling relied on immunoSEQ multiplex PCR, and the TCRdb table lists in-frame clones only, not all of them. V and J calls and clone size follow that table, whereas D and trimming were derived from the DNA. The sample consists of 120,000 to 150,000 clones, approximately 85% of them appearing once. This CDR3 is built from 14 residues. CDR1 and CDR2 from the germline V gene are KGHSH and LQKENI. The germline V and J ends were trimmed by 4 bases and 0 bases, with 9 bases remaining between them.

The specimen was peripheral blood. This clonotype was obtained from a woman aged 60-70 years with COVID-19, enrolled during active disease. The chain is built from TRBV18 and TRBJ1-1; no clear D. The CDR3 bases are TGTGCCAGCTCACTGGGCAACATGAACACTGAAGCTTTCTTT. It is translated as CASSLGNMNTEAFF.